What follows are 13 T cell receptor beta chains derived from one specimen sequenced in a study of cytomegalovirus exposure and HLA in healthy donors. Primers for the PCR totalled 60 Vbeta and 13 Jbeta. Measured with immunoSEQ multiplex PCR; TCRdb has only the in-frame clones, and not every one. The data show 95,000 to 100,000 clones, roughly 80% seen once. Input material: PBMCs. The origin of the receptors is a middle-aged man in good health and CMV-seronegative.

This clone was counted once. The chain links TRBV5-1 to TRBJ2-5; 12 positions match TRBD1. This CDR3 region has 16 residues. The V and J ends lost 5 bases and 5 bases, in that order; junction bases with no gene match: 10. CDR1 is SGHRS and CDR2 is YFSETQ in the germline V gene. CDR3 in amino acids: CASSFEGTGGRETQYF. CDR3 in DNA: TGCGCCAGCAGTTTCGAAGGGACAGGGGGCAGGGAGACCCAGTACTTC.

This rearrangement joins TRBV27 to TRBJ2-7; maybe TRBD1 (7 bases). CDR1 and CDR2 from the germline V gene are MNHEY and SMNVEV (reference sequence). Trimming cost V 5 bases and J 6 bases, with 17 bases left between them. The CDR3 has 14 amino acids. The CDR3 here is CASSPRDSASEQYF. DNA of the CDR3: TGTGCCAGCAGTCCGCGGGACAGTGCTAGCGAGCAGTACTTC.

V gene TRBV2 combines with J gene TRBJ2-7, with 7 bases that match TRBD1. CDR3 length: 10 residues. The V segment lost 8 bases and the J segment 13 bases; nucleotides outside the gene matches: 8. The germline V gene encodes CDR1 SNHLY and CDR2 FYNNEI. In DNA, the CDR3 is TGTGCCAGCTTTCTAAGACAGGGATACTTC. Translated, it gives CASFLRQGYF.

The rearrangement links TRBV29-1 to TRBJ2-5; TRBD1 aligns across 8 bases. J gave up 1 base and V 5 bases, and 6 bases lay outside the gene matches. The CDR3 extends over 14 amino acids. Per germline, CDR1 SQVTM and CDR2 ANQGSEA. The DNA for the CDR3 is TGCAGCGTTACCTTAACAGGGGGCCAAGAGACCCAGTACTTC. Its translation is CSVTLTGGQETQYF.

CDR3 nucleotide sequence: TGTGCCAGCAGCGTAACGGTCGGTAGCAATCAGCCCCAGCATTTT. As protein: CASSVTVGSNQPQHF. The chain recombines TRBV9 with TRBJ1-5; D gene ambiguous. This CDR3 contains 15 residues. V was pared by 1 base and J by 0 bases, with 8 bases between. Germline CDR1 is SGDLS and CDR2 is YYNGEE.

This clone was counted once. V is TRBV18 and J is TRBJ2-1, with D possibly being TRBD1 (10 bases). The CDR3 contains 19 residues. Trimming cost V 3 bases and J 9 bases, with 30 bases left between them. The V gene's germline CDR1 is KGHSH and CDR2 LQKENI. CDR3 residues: CASSPGQGSRREGRVEQFF. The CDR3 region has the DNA TGTGCCAGCTCACCGGGACAGGGGAGCCGGCGGGAGGGCCGGGTTGAGCAGTTCTTC. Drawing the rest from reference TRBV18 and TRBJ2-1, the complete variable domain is NAGVMQNPRHLVRRRGQEARLRCSPMKGHSHVYWYRQLPEEGLKFMVYLQKENIIDESGMPKERFSAEFPKEGPSILRIQQVVRGDSAAYFCASSPGQGSRREGRVEQFFGPGTRLTVL.

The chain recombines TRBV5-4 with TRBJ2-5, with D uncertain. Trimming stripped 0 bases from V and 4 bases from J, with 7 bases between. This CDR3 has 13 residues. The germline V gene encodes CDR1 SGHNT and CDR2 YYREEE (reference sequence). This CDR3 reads CASSLALGETQYF. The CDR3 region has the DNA TGTGCCAGCAGCTTGGCCCTAGGAGAGACCCAGTACTTC.

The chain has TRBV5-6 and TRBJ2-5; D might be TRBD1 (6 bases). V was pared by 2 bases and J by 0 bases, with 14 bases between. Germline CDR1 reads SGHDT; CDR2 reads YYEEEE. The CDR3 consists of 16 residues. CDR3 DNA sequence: TGTGCCAGCAGCTTAGTAGGGGGTCTGTACCAAGAGACCCAGTACTTC. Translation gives CASSLVGGLYQETQYF.

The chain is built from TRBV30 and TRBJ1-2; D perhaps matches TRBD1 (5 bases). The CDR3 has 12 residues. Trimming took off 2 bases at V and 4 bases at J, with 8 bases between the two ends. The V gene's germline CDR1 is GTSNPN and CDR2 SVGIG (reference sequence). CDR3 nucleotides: TGTGCCTGGAGTTCGGGGGGCTATGGCTACACCTTC. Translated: CAWSSGGYGYTF.

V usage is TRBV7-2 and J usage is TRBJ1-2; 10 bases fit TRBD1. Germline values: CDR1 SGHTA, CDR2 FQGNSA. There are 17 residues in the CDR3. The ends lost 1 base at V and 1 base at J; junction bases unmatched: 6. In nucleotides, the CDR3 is TGTGCCAGCAGCTTAGGGGGGGACAGGGGAGTTAACTATGGCTACACCTTC. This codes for CASSLGGDRGVNYGYTF. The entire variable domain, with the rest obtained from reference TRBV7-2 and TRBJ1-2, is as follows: GAGVSQSPSNKVTEKGKDVELRCDPISGHTALYWYRQSLGQGLEFLIYFQGNSAPDKSGLPSDRFSAERTGGSVSTLTIQRTQQEDSAVYLCASSLGGDRGVNYGYTFGSGTRLTVV.

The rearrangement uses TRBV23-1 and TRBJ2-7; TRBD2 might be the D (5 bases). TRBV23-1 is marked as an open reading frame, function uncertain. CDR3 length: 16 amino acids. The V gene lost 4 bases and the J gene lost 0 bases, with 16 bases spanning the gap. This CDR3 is CASSRLQTKSSYEQYF. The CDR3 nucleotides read TGCGCCAGCAGTCGACTACAAACCAAAAGCTCCTACGAGCAGTACTTC.

CDR3 protein: CASSNHRRAPLTEAFF. The CDR3 coding sequence is TGTGCCAGCAGCAACCACCGCAGGGCACCATTGACTGAAGCTTTCTTT. V is TRBV6-6 and J is TRBJ1-1; tentative D call: TRBD1 (5 bases). CDR1 MNHNY and CDR2 SVGAGI come from the germline V gene (reference sequence). V was pared by 6 bases and J by 5 bases, with 22 bases between. CDR3 size: 16 residues.

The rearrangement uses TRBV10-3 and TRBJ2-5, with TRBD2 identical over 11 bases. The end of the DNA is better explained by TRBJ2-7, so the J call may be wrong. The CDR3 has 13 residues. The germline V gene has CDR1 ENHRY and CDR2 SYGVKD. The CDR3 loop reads CASRGLADYEQYF. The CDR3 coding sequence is TGTGCCAGCAGGGGACTAGCGGACTACGAGCAGTACTTC.